This T cell receptor (beta chain) originates from a study of T-cell memory formation after mild COVID-19. Broader study findings: Mostly located in CM and EM were contracting CD4+ clones, with contracting CD8+ clones located in EMRA. Later expanders leaned CD4+, whereas day 15 to 85 contracting clones were balanced CD4/CD8.

Constant-segment-primed 5'RACE gave TCR alpha and TCR beta cDNA libraries with sample barcodes and UMIs. TCRdb independently ran MiXCR on the 5' RACE reads; one entry per CDR3 protein. The data hold roughly 350,000 distinct CDR3 sequences, with over 20% observed a single time. With respect to this clonotype: Its specificity is unknown.

V was trimmed by 0 bases and J by 12 bases, leaving 18 bases between them. Germline V CDR1 and CDR2: SQVTM, ANQGSEA. CDR3 size: 14 residues. The TCR sequence derives from an adult woman who had mild COVID-19 (a few samples of this study predate the infection). Cell type and time point are not known. V usage is TRBV29-1 and J usage is TRBJ2-1; D is ambiguous. Sequencing was carried out using PBMCs or a T cell subset sorted from them (not recorded which). The CDR3 DNA is TGCAGCGTTGAAGATCCGGGTCGAATCTTTGGGCAGTTCTTC. This sequence encodes CSVEDPGRIFGQFF.